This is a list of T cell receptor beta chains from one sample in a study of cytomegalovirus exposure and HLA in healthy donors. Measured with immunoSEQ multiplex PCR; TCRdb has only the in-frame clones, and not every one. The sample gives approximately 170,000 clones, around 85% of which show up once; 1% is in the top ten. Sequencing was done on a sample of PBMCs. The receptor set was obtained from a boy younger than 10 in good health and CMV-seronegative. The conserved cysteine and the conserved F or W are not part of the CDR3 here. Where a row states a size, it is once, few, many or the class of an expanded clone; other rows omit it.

ASSLGTASGNTIY	13	TRBJ1-3	NA	TRBV5-5
ASRSGAGIYGYT	12	TRBJ1-2	once	TRBV27
ASSFRPGEFSNQPQH	15	TRBJ1-5	once	TRBV27
ASSLRPAGGNEQF	13	TRBJ2-1	NA	TRBV5-4
ASSRGRGNTEAF	12	TRBJ1-1	NA	TRBV11-3
ASSQVGGNTGELF	13	TRBJ2-2	NA	TRBV14
ASSPGTVGVRQPQH	14	TRBJ1-5	NA	TRBV28
ASSIQGGADYGYT	13	TRBJ1-2	NA	TRBV19
ASSHGGAGETQY	12	TRBJ2-5	NA	TRBV7-3
ASSQDLIWRLSYYNEQF	17	TRBJ2-1	NA	TRBV4-2
ASGGLSYEQY	10	TRBJ2-7	NA	TRBV2
ASRGTGGDQPQH	12	TRBJ1-5	NA	TRBV2
ASSFRQGLADEQY	13	TRBJ2-7	NA	TRBV5-5
ASSSAGTSGGGWETQY	16	TRBJ2-5	once	TRBV28
ASSLTYRGRAF	11	TRBJ1-1	NA	TRBV7-6
ASSEAGLAGGLERETQY	17	TRBJ2-5	once	TRBV6-1
AWKERGSRDNNQPQH	15	TRBJ1-5	NA	TRBV30
ASSYKGGGVDETQY	14	TRBJ2-5	NA	TRBV4-2
ASSINRGSEQF	11	TRBJ2-1	NA	TRBV19
ASSVLRRTGGWLAGGYT	17	TRBJ1-2	NA	TRBV9
ASSLGVLNTEAF	12	TRBJ1-1	NA	TRBV5-4
ASSIPSLAGGYNEQF	15	TRBJ2-1	NA	TRBV19
ASRKQGVPGYT	11	TRBJ1-2	NA	TRBV28
ASSLGQFYTYEQY	13	TRBJ2-7	NA	TRBV5-8
ASREATDTGELF	12	TRBJ2-2	NA	TRBV6-4
ASSQPGQGAPIYGYT	15	TRBJ1-2	NA	TRBV5-6
ASSLYFSVYEQY	12	TRBJ2-7	NA	TRBV11-2
AWTSGVLDTGELF	13	TRBJ2-2	NA	TRBV30
ATSRTPGRDKNQPQH	15	TRBJ1-5	few	TRBV15
ASSIRTPQDGTGYGYT	16	TRBJ1-2	NA	TRBV19
ASRRTANNEQF	11	TRBJ2-1	NA	TRBV7-9
ASSLPGGGRTGELF	14	TRBJ2-2	NA	TRBV5-4
ASKDIAYNSPLH	12	TRBJ1-6	NA	TRBV6-1
ATRRSGTYYNEQF	13	TRBJ2-1	few	TRBV5-1
ASSEGRGLVLGNSPLH	16	TRBJ1-6	NA	TRBV6-1
ASSGGPNQPQH	11	TRBJ1-5	NA	TRBV10-1
ASSQRAWEGRNEQF	14	TRBJ2-1	NA	TRBV28
ASSTRTSSYNEQF	13	TRBJ2-1	few	TRBV6-6
ASSGLGTGGMTGELF	15	TRBJ2-2	NA	TRBV5-6
ASSFSRSYNEQF	12	TRBJ2-1	NA	TRBV7-2
ATSRERQGSEKLF	13	TRBJ1-4	few	TRBV15
ASSLVANPDTQY	12	TRBJ2-3	NA	TRBV5-4
ASSSPYVDSRSSYEQY	16	TRBJ2-7	NA	TRBV28
ASSSGTGMNTEAF	13	TRBJ1-1	NA	TRBV11-3
ASSWTGTSGRREAEQF	16	TRBJ2-1	NA	TRBV28
ASSQVGSGEKLF	12	TRBJ1-4	NA	TRBV4-1
ASSPPHRTSGGQETQY	16	TRBJ2-5	NA	TRBV7-6
ASSLEIQRSYGYT	13	TRBJ1-2	NA	TRBV28
AKWGRAYYGYT	11	TRBJ1-2	NA	TRBV7-3
ASTPGRLSAVDRVGEQY	17	TRBJ2-7	NA	TRBV27
ASSSKGGSTEAF	12	TRBJ1-1	NA	TRBV7-9
ASSISSTNYGYT	12	TRBJ1-2	NA	TRBV19
ASRAPGQGYQPQH	13	TRBJ1-5	NA	TRBV6-6